This T cell receptor (beta chain) was captured in a study of blood T cell repertoires in COVID-19. How the authors handled the data: Nucleated cell number was recorded as an estimate derived from reference gene primer amplification. Method: immunoSEQ multiplex PCR; TCRdb's copy keeps in-frame clones and lacks some. D and trimming come from the DNA, and the V and J calls and clone size come from that table. This sample has almost 250,000 clones, with roughly 89% found just once. The age range of participants was about 18 to 90 years, with residence in fewer than 25 US areas. The recovered donors of Cohort 3 showed two negative PCRs, clearance, or symptom resolution. The sequenced sample consisted of PBMCs or T cells enriched from blood (not recorded which). This TCR came from a woman between 25 and 40 years old who had recovered from COVID-19.

CDR3 sequence reads: CASSVGGGDVYGYTF. The CDR3 DNA reads as TGTGCCAGCAGTGTCGGAGGGGGCGATGTCTATGGCTACACCTTC. The V call is TRBV25-1, the J call TRBJ1-2; 7 nucleotides line up with TRBD1. Trimming took 4 bases from V and 4 from J; bases not matched to a gene: 9. This CDR3 has 15 amino acids. Germline V lookup: CDR1 MGHDK, CDR2 SYGVNS.